The rows below give T cell receptor beta chains drawn from one sample of a study of shared clonotypes between healthy human individuals. Only in-frame clones appear in the TCRdb table, and some are missing; sequencing was by immunoSEQ multiplex PCR. Altogether over a million clones are present, 95% to 99% being singletons, with the ten largest covering about 0.42%. The sample comprised naive CD4+ T cells sorted from blood. The receptor set was obtained from a man aged 30 to 39 in good health. The CDR3 runs from the conserved cysteine through the conserved F or W. The D gene is left open where the match is weak. Size tells how often a clone was seen (once, few, many) or the class of an expanded clone, and some rows leave it out.

>-|TRBV7-2|TRBJ2-7|-
CASSSQVSYEQYF
TGTGCCAGCAGCTCGCAAGTATCCTACGAGCAGTACTTC
>-|TRBV7-2|TRBJ1-3|once
CASSHRLRGGGNTIYF
TGTGCCAGCAGTCATAGGTTAAGGGGGGGCGGAAACACCATATATTTT
>-|TRBV6-1|TRBJ2-2|-
CASSDLSYTGELFF
TGTGCCAGCAGTGATCTGAGCTACACCGGGGAGCTGTTTTTT
>TRBD1|TRBV18|TRBJ1-5|-
CASSELGPGTGGNQPQHF
TGTGCCAGCTCGGAACTGGGTCCCGGGACAGGGGGCAATCAGCCCCAGCATTTT
>-|TRBV18|TRBJ2-2|-
CASSPRTTGELFF
TGTGCCAGCTCACCAAGAACCACCGGGGAGCTGTTTTTT
>-|TRBV4-1|TRBJ1-5|-
CASSQEGGPVHSNQPQHF
TGCGCCAGCAGCCAAGAGGGCGGGCCGGTTCATAGCAATCAGCCCCAGCATTTT
>-|TRBV5-1|TRBJ1-1|-
CASSLAPGTDTEAFF
TGCGCCAGCAGCTTGGCGCCGGGGACTGACACTGAAGCTTTCTTT
>-|TRBV14|TRBJ2-7|-
CASSQVFGRPSYEQYF
TGTGCCAGCAGCCAAGTTTTTGGCAGGCCCTCCTACGAGCAGTACTTC
>TRBD2|TRBV7-7|TRBJ2-2|-
CASSLSGKDTGELFF
TGTGCCAGCAGCTTAAGCGGGAAAGACACCGGGGAGCTGTTTTTT
>TRBD2|TRBV29-1|TRBJ2-7|-
CSVETSVGFEQYF
TGCAGCGTCGAGACTAGCGTGGGGTTCGAGCAGTACTTC
>TRBD2|TRBV27|TRBJ2-2|-
CASSRGLAEVAHGELFF
TGTGCCAGCAGTCGCGGCCTAGCGGAAGTGGCTCACGGGGAGCTGTTTTTT
>TRBD2|TRBV4-3|TRBJ2-3|-
CASSQARLAGVGDTQYF
TGCGCCAGCAGCCAAGCGAGGCTAGCGGGAGTAGGGGATACGCAGTATTTT
>-|TRBV28|TRBJ2-1|-
CASSFNSFYNEQFF
TGTGCCAGCAGTTTTAACAGTTTCTACAATGAGCAGTTCTTC
>-|TRBV18|TRBJ2-2|once
CASSPLGTTNTGELFF
TGTGCCAGCTCACCTTTGGGGACAACGAACACCGGGGAGCTGTTTTTT
>-|TRBV14|TRBJ2-5|-
CASSSYTVQETQYF
TGTGCCAGCAGCTCATACACGGTTCAAGAGACCCAGTACTTC
>-|TRBV18|TRBJ2-7|-
CASSSRQTYEQYF
TGTGCCAGCTCATCAAGACAAACCTACGAGCAGTACTTC
>TRBD1|TRBV6-5|TRBJ1-2|once
CASSYFQGAYGYTF
TGTGCCAGCAGTTACTTCCAGGGGGCCTATGGCTACACCTTC
>-|TRBV18|TRBJ1-5|-
CASSPGGGSSNQPQHF
TGTGCCAGCTCCCCGGGGGGTGGCAGTAGCAATCAGCCCCAGCATTTT
>TRBD2|TRBV27|TRBJ2-2|-
CASSLLAGANTGELFF
TGTGCCAGCAGTTTATTAGCGGGAGCGAACACCGGGGAGCTGTTTTTT
>-|TRBV7-2|TRBJ2-1|-
CASSLRRMSGDTYNEQFF
TGTGCCAGCAGCTTAAGGCGGATGAGCGGAGACACCTACAATGAGCAGTTCTTC